The 18 T cell receptor beta chains below all came from one sample that was sequenced in a study of regulatory T cells in long-lasting Graves disease (dated by TCRdb to 2020 to 2023). The library was generated by multiplex PCR. Instrument used: Illumina HiSeq 4000. iRepertoire HTBI primers and Arm-PCR amplification of CDR3 regions were used to construct TCR beta libraries. TCRdb trimmed public reads at Q25 via fastp, called clones via MiXCR and kept in-frame beta chains. Entries are consolidated by CDR3 protein sequence, retaining the most common genes and DNA. The sample yields roughly 490,000 distinct CDR3 sequences; around a fifth were counted once. Approximately 14% of the sample is in the top ten clones. The time point label of this sample denotes: persistent/refractory GD, antithyroid drugs over 5 years with positive TRAb. For both TCR sequencing and RNA sequencing, RNA was extracted from PBMCs in TRIzol.

Specimen: peripheral blood mononuclear cells (PBMCs), collected when the disease was refractory, from a patient treated with antithyroid drugs. These receptors were obtained from a female donor with Graves disease.

The table lists this clonotype with many counts. The rearrangement uses TRBV6-2 or TRBV6-3 and TRBJ1-2; tentative D call: TRBD1 (5 bases). The germline V gene encodes CDR1 MNHEY and CDR2 SVGEGT. V lost 2 bases to trimming and J lost 8 bases, with 9 bases between them. The CDR3 contains 12 residues. CDR3 nucleotide sequence: TGTGCCAGCAGTTACACAGGAGGGGGCTACACCTTC. Its protein product is CASSYTGGGYTF.

This clonotype appeared many times. The CDR3 DNA sequence: TGTGCCAGCAGAAGGATGGATGGCTACACCTTC. This translates into CASRRMDGYTF. The chain employs TRBV6-1 and TRBJ1-2; D remains unclear. The V end was cut by 6 bases, the J end by 6 bases, with 8 bases between. In germline, CDR1 is MNHNS, CDR2 SASEGT. The CDR3 length is 11 residues.

This clonotype showed up just a few times. The chain recombines TRBV6-1 with TRBJ2-1; TRBD2 matches at 7 bases. Germline V gene sequence: CDR1 MNHNS, CDR2 SASEGT. The V and J ends lost 2 bases and 4 bases, in that order; junction bases with no gene match: 8. The CDR3 extends over 16 amino acids. The CDR3 bases are TGTGCCAGCAGTGAATCGGGCGGGAGCTCTTACAATGAGCAGTTCTTC. Protein sequence: CASSESGGSSYNEQFF.

The chain's CDR3 is CASSVAGTELYGYTF. The CDR3 DNA follows: TGTGCCAGCAGCGTAGCCGGGACGGAACTTTATGGCTACACCTTC. This chain joins TRBV9 and TRBJ1-2, with D maybe TRBD1 (5 bases). Germline lookup yields CDR1 SGDLS and CDR2 YYNGEE. Trimming shortened V by 0 bases and J by 5 bases, and 14 bases separated the two germline ends. This CDR3 spans 15 amino acids.

To note about this clonotype: A much more abundant neighbour one base away suggests this may be a read error. The V and J genes are TRBV12-3 or TRBV12-4 and TRBJ2-1; 10 nucleotides match TRBD2. V lost 8 bases to trimming and J lost 0 bases; unmatched junction nucleotides: 7. This CDR3 contains 16 residues. The CDR3 DNA follows: TGTGCCAGCCGATCCTCTAGCGGGGGCTCCTACAATGAGCAGTTCTTC. Translation: CASRSSSGGSYNEQFF.

The chain is built from TRBV11-2 and TRBJ2-5; D is undetermined. The tail of the sequence fits TRBJ2-1 better, so the J call may be wrong. This CDR3 has 13 amino acids. The germline V gene has CDR1 SGHAT and CDR2 FQNNGV. CDR3 residues: CASSSDGLNEQFF. The CDR3 nucleotides are TGTGCCAGCAGCTCGGACGGCCTGAATGAGCAGTTCTTC.

The V gene is TRBV10-3, the J gene TRBJ1-5; the D gene is possibly TRBD1 (5 bases). The CDR3 spans 14 residues. Germline CDR1 is ENHRY and CDR2 is SYGVKD. The V end lost 5 bases, the J end lost 6 bases, and 14 bases lay between the germline ends. This chain's CDR3 is CAISSAGDGQPQHF. CDR3 nucleotide sequence: TGTGCCATCAGTTCGGCGGGGGACGGTCAGCCCCAGCATTTT.

This clonotype was detected only once. The CDR3 end shows no conserved phenylalanine or tryptophan, and so a read error is likely. The chain recombines TRBV9 with TRBJ1-5, with D unresolved. This CDR3 has 15 residues. V lost 3 bases and J lost 0, with 10 bases in between. Germline V gene data show CDR1 as SGDLS and CDR2 as YYNGEE. The CDR3 coding sequence is TGTGCCAGCAGCGCCCTACTTAGTAGCAATCAGCCCCAGCATTTG. Translating it yields CASSALLSSNQPQHL.

This clonotype came up a few times. The chain has TRBV15 and TRBJ2-7, with TRBD2 identical over 8 bases. V lost 5 bases and J lost 4; bases outside the gene matches: 7. This CDR3 has 14 amino acids. CDR1 and CDR2 from the germline V gene are LNHNV and YYDKDF (reference sequence). CDR3 DNA: TGTGCCACCAGCCCCCTCCGGGGGGGGTACGAGCAGTACTTC. As protein: CATSPLRGGYEQYF.

Concerning this clonotype itself: It is likely a read error: a sequence one base away is far more abundant. The chain carries TRBV2 and TRBJ1-2; tentative D call: TRBD1 (5 bases). CDR1 and CDR2 (germline): SNHLY, FYNNEI. The CDR3 has 14 residues. V was pared by 5 bases and J by 8 bases, with 18 bases between. Here the CDR3 reads CASSRDWGKSGYTF. CDR3 in DNA: TGTGCCAGCAGTAGGGACTGGGGGAAGTCCGGCTACACCTTC.

CDR3 amino acids: CASSFSGDTAYEQYF. For the CDR3, the DNA is TGTGCCAGCAGCTTCTCTGGGGACACCGCCTACGAGCAGTACTTC. The V gene is TRBV3-1, the J gene TRBJ2-7, with D perhaps TRBD1 (6 bases). The CDR3 runs to 15 residues. Germline CDR1 LGHDT, CDR2 YNNKEL (reference sequence). Trimming stripped 5 bases from V and 2 bases from J, with 16 bases between.

This clonotype was seen repeatedly, ten times or more. The V and J genes are TRBV28 and TRBJ1-5; TRBD1 matches 7 bases. Unmatched junction bases numbered 26, after V lost 2 bases and J lost 1 base. The CDR3 loop spans 23 amino acids. The germline CDR1 and CDR2 sequences are MDHEN and SYDVKM. The CDR3 region has the DNA TGTGCCAGCAGTTTACCTCCTTACAGGGGCTACCGAGGAAACCGAAAAAGCAATCAGCCCCAGCATTTT. It encodes CASSLPPYRGYRGNRKSNQPQHF. The full variable domain, rest sourced from reference TRBV28 and TRBJ1-5, is DVKVTQSSRYLVKRTGEKVFLECVQDMDHENMFWYRQDPGLGLRLIYFSYDVKMKEKGDIPEGYSVSREKKERFSLILESASTNQTSMYLCASSLPPYRGYRGNRKSNQPQHFGDGTRLSIL.

On this clonotype: A much more abundant neighbour one base away suggests this may be a read error. CDR3 amino acids: CATSSRRRVAGSLGQETQYF. CDR3 nucleotides: TGTGCCACCAGCTCTAGAAGGAGAGTAGCGGGGTCATTAGGACAAGAGACCCAGTACTTC. The genes are TRBV15 and TRBJ2-5, with 8 bases aligning to TRBD2. Germline CDR1 LNHNV, CDR2 YYDKDF (reference sequence). This CDR3 is 20 amino acids long. V trimming: 5 bases; J trimming: 2 bases; junction bases outside the gene matches: 22.

This clonotype showed up many times. This rearrangement joins TRBV7-8 to TRBJ1-4; D may be TRBD1 (5 bases). Germline loops: CDR1 SGHVS, CDR2 FQNEAQ. Trimming took off 5 bases at V and 6 bases at J, with 13 bases between the two ends. There are 14 residues in the CDR3. The CDR3 DNA reads TGTGCCAGCAGCCGCGCAGGGATGGATGAAAAACTGTTTTTT. This gives the protein CASSRAGMDEKLFF.

This clonotype occurred many times. The chain is built from TRBV28 and TRBJ2-7; D not resolved. This CDR3 spans 14 amino acids. Germline CDR1 MDHEN, CDR2 SYDVKM. Trimming cost V 6 bases and J 7 bases, with 19 bases left between them. CDR3 coding DNA: TGTGCCAGCAGGGTTCCCCATCTCGCGTGGGAGCAGTACTTC. As protein: CASRVPHLAWEQYF.

The sample holds a few counts of this clonotype. The chain is built from TRBV6-1 and TRBJ1-5; D perhaps matches TRBD1 (6 bases). The CDR3 contains 14 residues. The ends were cut back, 6 bases at V and 6 bases at J, with 15 bases in the middle. From germline, CDR1 is MNHNS and CDR2 SASEGT. The CDR3 region has the DNA TGTGCCAGCAGCCAGGACAGCGGGATTCAGCCCCAGCATTTT. This encodes CASSQDSGIQPQHF.

The chain recombines TRBV3-1 with TRBJ2-5, with 10 bases lining up with TRBD2. V shed 7 bases, J shed 5 bases, and the junction held 7 bases outside the gene matches. The CDR3 spans 14 residues. Germline CDR1 and CDR2: LGHDT and YNNKEL (reference sequence). The CDR3 loop reads CASMKRGGEETQYF. For the CDR3, the DNA is TGTGCCAGCATGAAGCGGGGGGGCGAGGAGACCCAGTACTTC.

This clonotype was counted many times. The chain has TRBV20-1 and TRBJ2-7, with D tentatively TRBD2 (6 bases). Germline CDR1 is DFQATT and CDR2 is SNEGSKA (reference sequence). V gave up 2 bases and J gave up 4 bases, with 18 bases separating them. The CDR3 runs 15 residues. In nucleotides, the CDR3 is TGCAGTGCTAGAAGGTGGACGGAGGGGAGGTACGAGCAGTACTTC. Its translation: CSARRWTEGRYEQYF.